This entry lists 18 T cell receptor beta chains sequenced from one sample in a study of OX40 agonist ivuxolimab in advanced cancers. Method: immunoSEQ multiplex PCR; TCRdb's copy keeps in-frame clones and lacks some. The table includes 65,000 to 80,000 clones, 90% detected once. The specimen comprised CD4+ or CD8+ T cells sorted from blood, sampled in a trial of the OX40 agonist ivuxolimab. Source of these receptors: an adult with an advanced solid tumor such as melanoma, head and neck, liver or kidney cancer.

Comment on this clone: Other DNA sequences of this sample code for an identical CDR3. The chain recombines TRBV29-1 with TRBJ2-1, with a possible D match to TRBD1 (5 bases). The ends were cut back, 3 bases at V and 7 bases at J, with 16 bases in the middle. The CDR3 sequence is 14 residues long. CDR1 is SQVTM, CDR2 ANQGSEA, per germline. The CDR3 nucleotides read TGCAGCGTTGATCCAGCAGGGCAGGGAAATGAGCAGTTCTTC. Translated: CSVDPAGQGNEQFF.

In DNA form, the CDR3 reads TGCGCCAGCAGCTCGGGACTAGCGCCCCGTTTCCAAGAGACCCAGTACTTC. Its protein product is CASSSGLAPRFQETQYF. This chain uses TRBV5-1 with TRBJ2-5, with TRBD2 matching over 10 bases. The ends lost 3 bases at V and 1 base at J; junction bases unmatched: 9. The CDR3 loop spans 17 amino acids. From germline, CDR1 is SGHRS and CDR2 YFSETQ.

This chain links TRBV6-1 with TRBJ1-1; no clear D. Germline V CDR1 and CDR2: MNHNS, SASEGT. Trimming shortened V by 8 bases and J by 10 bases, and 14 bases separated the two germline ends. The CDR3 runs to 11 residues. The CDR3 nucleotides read TGTGCCAGCGGCGAGTGGAGGGTAGCTTTCTTT. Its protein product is CASGEWRVAFF.

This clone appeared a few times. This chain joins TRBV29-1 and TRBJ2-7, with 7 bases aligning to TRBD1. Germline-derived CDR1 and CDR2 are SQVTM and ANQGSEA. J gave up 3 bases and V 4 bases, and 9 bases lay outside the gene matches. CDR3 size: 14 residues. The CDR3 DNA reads TGCAGCGTTGTGTCGGGACAGATAATCTACGAGCAGTACTTC. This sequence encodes CSVVSGQIIYEQYF.

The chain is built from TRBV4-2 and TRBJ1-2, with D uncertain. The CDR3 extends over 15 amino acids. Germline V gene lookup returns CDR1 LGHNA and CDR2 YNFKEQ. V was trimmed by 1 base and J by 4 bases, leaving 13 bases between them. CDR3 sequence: CASSQVAGAGYGYTF. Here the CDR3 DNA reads TGTGCCAGCAGCCAAGTGGCGGGCGCGGGCTATGGCTACACCTTC.

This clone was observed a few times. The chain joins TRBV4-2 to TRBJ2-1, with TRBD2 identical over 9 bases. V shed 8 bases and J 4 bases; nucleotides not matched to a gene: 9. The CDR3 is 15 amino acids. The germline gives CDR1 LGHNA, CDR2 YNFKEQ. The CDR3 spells CASGLAGGMYNEQFF. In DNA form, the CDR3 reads TGTGCCAGCGGTCTGGCGGGAGGGATGTACAATGAGCAGTTCTTC.

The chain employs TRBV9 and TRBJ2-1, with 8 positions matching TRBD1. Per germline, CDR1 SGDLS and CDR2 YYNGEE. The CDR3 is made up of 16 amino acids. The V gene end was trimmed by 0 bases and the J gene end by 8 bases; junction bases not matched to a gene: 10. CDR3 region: CASSVGWTGLVDEQFF. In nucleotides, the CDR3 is TGTGCCAGCAGCGTAGGGTGGACAGGGTTAGTCGATGAGCAGTTCTTC. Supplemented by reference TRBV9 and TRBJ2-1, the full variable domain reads DSGVTQTPKHLITATGQRVTLRCSPRSGDLSVYWYQQSLDQGLQFLIQYYNGEERAKGNILERFSAQQFPDLHSELNLSSLELGDSALYFCASSVGWTGLVDEQFFGPGTRLTVL.

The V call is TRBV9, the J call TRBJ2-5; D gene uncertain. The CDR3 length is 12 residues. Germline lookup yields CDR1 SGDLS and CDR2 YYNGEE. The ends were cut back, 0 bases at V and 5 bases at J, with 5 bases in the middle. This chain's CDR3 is CASSVVGETQYF. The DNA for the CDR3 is TGTGCCAGCAGCGTAGTGGGGGAGACCCAGTACTTC.

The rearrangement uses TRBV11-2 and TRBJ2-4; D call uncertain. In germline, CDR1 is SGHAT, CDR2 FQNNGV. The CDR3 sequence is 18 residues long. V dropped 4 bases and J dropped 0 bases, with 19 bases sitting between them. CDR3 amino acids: CASSSRPRAVLAKNIQYF. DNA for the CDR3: TGTGCCAGCAGCTCCCGCCCCCGGGCGGTCCTAGCCAAAAACATTCAGTACTTC.

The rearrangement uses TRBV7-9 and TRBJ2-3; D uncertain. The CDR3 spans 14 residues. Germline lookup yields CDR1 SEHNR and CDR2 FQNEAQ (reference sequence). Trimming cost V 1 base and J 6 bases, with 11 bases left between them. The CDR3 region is CASSLGTVGDTQYF. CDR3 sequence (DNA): TGTGCCAGCAGCTTAGGTACTGTCGGGGATACGCAGTATTTT.

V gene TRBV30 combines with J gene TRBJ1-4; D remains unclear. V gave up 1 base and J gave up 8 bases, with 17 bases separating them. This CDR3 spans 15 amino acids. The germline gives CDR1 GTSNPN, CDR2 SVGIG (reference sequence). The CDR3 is CAWSDQFGVGEKLFF. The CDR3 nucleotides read TGTGCCTGGAGTGACCAGTTTGGCGTTGGGGAAAAACTGTTTTTT.

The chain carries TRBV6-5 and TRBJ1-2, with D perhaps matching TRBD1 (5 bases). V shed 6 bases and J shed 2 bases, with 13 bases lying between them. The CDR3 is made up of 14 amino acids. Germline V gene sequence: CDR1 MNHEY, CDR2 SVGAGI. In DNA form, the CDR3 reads TGTGCCAGCAGATTCCGGGGGATCAACTATGGCTACACCTTC. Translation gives CASRFRGINYGYTF.

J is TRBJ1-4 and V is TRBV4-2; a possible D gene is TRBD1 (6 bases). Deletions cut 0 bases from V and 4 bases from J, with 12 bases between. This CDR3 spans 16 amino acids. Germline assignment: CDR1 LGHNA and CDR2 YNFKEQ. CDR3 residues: CASSQDGGQINEKLFF. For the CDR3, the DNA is TGTGCCAGCAGCCAAGATGGGGGCCAGATTAATGAAAAACTGTTTTTT.

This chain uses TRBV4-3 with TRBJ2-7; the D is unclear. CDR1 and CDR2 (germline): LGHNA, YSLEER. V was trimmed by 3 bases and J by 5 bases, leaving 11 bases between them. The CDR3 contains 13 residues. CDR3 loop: CASSHDPGHEQYF. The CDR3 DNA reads TGCGCCAGCAGCCACGACCCAGGTCACGAGCAGTACTTC.

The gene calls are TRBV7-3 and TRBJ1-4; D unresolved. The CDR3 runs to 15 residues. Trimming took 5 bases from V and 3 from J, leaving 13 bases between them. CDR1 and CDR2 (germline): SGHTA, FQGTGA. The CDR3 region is CASSRYHGANEKLFF. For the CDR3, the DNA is TGTGCCAGCAGCCGTTATCACGGAGCTAATGAAAAACTGTTTTTT.

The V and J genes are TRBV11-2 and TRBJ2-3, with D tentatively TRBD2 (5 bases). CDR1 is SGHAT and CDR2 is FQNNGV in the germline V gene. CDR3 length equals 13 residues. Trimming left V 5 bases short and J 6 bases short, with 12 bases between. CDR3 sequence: CASSLGIADTQYF. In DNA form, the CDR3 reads TGTGCCAGCAGCCTAGGGATAGCGGATACGCAGTATTTT. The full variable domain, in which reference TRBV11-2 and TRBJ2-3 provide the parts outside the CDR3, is EAGVAQSPRYKIIEKRQSVAFWCNPISGHATLYWYQQILGQGPKLLIQFQNNGVVDDSQLPKDRFSAERLKGVDSTLKIQPAKLEDSAVYLCASSLGIADTQYFGPGTRLTVL.

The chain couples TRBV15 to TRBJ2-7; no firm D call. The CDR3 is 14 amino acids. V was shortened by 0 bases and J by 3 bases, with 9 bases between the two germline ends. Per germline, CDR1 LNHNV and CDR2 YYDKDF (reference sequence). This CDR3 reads CATSRDRWVYEQYF. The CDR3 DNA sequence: TGTGCCACCAGCAGAGATAGGTGGGTCTACGAGCAGTACTTC.

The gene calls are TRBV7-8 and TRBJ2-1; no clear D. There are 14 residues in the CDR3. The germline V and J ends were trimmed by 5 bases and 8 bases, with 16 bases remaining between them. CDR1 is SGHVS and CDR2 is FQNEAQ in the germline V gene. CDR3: CASSPRTKPHEQFF. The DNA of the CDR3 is TGTGCCAGCAGCCCCCGGACCAAACCCCATGAGCAGTTCTTC.